This entry lists 16 T cell receptor beta chains sequenced from one sample in a study of cytomegalovirus exposure and HLA in healthy donors. Profiled with immunoSEQ multiplex PCR; TCRdb holds only in-frame clones, not every one. The sample contains 80,000 to 100,000 clones, roughly nine tenths of which appear only once. Sequencing used PBMCs. The origin of the receptors is a man aged 18 to 29 in good health and CMV-seropositive.

J is TRBJ2-3 and V is TRBV7-3; the match to TRBD2 covers 13 bases. The CDR3 extends over 18 amino acids. V shed 5 bases, J shed 0 bases, and the junction held 8 bases outside the gene matches. Germline V CDR1 and CDR2: SGHTA, FQGTGA. CDR3 protein: CASSQRTSGGASTDTQYF. CDR3 sequence (DNA): TGTGCCAGCAGCCAAAGGACTAGCGGGGGCGCTAGCACAGATACGCAGTATTTT.

This clone is a singleton in its sample. The V gene is TRBV11-2, the J gene TRBJ2-7, with D perhaps TRBD1 (6 bases). Trimming removed 1 base from V and 4 bases from J, with 14 bases in between. Germline CDR1 is SGHAT and CDR2 is FQNNGV. The CDR3 covers 15 residues. The CDR3 region is CASSLGGGDIYEQYF. Written as DNA, the CDR3 is TGTGCCAGCAGCTTAGGGGGTGGGGACATTTACGAGCAGTACTTC.

The gene calls are TRBV2 and TRBJ2-7; D possibly corresponds to TRBD2 (5 bases). Germline V gene sequence: CDR1 SNHLY, CDR2 FYNNEI. This CDR3 comprises 12 residues. V dropped 5 bases and J dropped 2 bases, with 7 bases sitting between them. CDR3 in amino acids: CASSSGTYEQYF. CDR3 nucleotide sequence: TGTGCCAGCAGTAGCGGTACCTACGAGCAGTACTTC.

V and J are TRBV5-4 and TRBJ2-3; D may be TRBD1 (6 bases). V was cut by 4 bases and J by 2 bases, with 11 bases left in between. The length of the CDR3 is 14 residues. Germline V gene lookup returns CDR1 SGHNT and CDR2 YYREEE (reference sequence). This CDR3 reads CASSPGQLTDTQYF. In nucleotides, the CDR3 is TGTGCCAGCAGCCCAGGACAGCTCACAGATACGCAGTATTTT.

DNA of the CDR3: TGTGCCAGCAGCTTAATCTGGGGGGACGAGCAGTACTTC. It translates to CASSLIWGDEQYF. The chain employs TRBV7-3 and TRBJ2-7; tentative D call: TRBD2 (6 bases). The CDR3 consists of 13 residues. Trimming cost V 1 base and J 5 bases, with 9 bases left between them. The germline V gene has CDR1 SGHTA and CDR2 FQGTGA.

The J gene is TRBJ2-2, the V gene TRBV5-6; 8 bases match TRBD1. The CDR3 is made up of 13 amino acids. V was pared by 5 bases and J by 7 bases, with 4 bases of the junction left unmatched. Germline loops: CDR1 SGHDT, CDR2 YYEEEE. The CDR3 DNA is TGTGCCAGCAGTTCAACAGGGGGCGGGGAGCTGTTTTTT. Its protein is CASSSTGGGELFF.

This rearrangement joins TRBV9 to TRBJ2-1; 10 bases are shared with TRBD1. The CDR3 is made up of 15 amino acids. Unmatched junction bases numbered 7, after V lost 0 bases and J lost 10 bases. CDR1 and CDR2 (germline): SGDLS, YYNGEE. Here the CDR3 reads CASSVGDRGSWEQFF. CDR3 DNA sequence: TGTGCCAGCAGCGTAGGGGACAGGGGCTCATGGGAGCAGTTCTTC.

V usage is TRBV7-8 and J usage is TRBJ2-1; tentatively, D is TRBD2 (5 bases). The germline V gene encodes CDR1 SGHVS and CDR2 FQNEAQ. Trimming removed 4 bases from V and 5 bases from J, with 15 bases in between. CDR3 size: 15 residues. The CDR3 loop reads CASSYSGSTNNEQFF. The CDR3 DNA reads as TGTGCCAGCAGCTACAGCGGAAGCACTAACAATGAGCAGTTCTTC. The variable domain in full, with the rest retrieved from reference TRBV7-8 and TRBJ2-1, is GAGVSQSPRYKVAKRGQDVALRCDPISGHVSLFWYQQALGQGPEFLTYFQNEAQLDKSGLPSDRFFAERPEGSVSTLKIQRTQQEDSAVYLCASSYSGSTNNEQFFGPGTRLTVL.

This chain uses TRBV6-6 with TRBJ2-7; D is uncertain. The CDR3 is made up of 14 amino acids. Germline CDR1 reads MNHNY; CDR2 reads SVGAGI (reference sequence). V lost 0 bases to trimming and J lost 4 bases, with 10 bases between them. DNA of the CDR3: TGTGCCAGCAGTTACTCTTCCCCCGCGTACGAGCAGTACTTC. Protein product: CASSYSSPAYEQYF.

This sequence joins TRBV5-1 and TRBJ2-1, with TRBD1 identical over 7 bases. Per the germline V gene, CDR1 is SGHRS and CDR2 is YFSETQ. V shed 0 bases and J 3 bases; nucleotides not matched to a gene: 9. This CDR3 comprises 17 residues. CDR3 protein: CASSLGTGVYLYNEQFF. The CDR3 DNA follows: TGCGCCAGCAGCTTGGGGACAGGCGTTTACCTCTACAATGAGCAGTTCTTC.

The chain has TRBV6-6 and TRBJ1-2; D is ambiguous. Germline V lookup: CDR1 MNHNY, CDR2 SVGAGI (reference sequence). The germline V and J ends were trimmed by 4 bases and 6 bases, with 12 bases remaining between them. This CDR3 has 13 amino acids. The CDR3 loop is CASSSTEWDGYTF. The CDR3 DNA follows: TGTGCCAGCAGTTCAACAGAGTGGGATGGCTACACCTTC.

This chain connects TRBV14 to TRBJ2-3; D remains unclear. Trimming took off 3 bases at V and 5 bases at J, with 9 bases between the two ends. The CDR3 is made up of 13 amino acids. Germline-derived CDR1 and CDR2 are SGHDN and FVKESK. CDR3 sequence reads: CASSHAQKDTQYF. As DNA, the CDR3 is TGTGCCAGCAGCCACGCACAGAAAGATACGCAGTATTTT.

V is TRBV7-3 and J is TRBJ2-5, with D maybe TRBD1 (7 bases). The CDR3 runs 15 residues. The germline V gene has CDR1 SGHTA and CDR2 FQGTGA. V dropped 4 bases and J dropped 3 bases, with 15 bases sitting between them. CDR3 bases: TGTGCCAGCAGCTCTGGCGGGACAGATAAAGAGACCCAGTACTTC. As protein: CASSSGGTDKETQYF.

This chain connects TRBV5-4 to TRBJ2-1; D gene ambiguous. The CDR3 sequence is 12 residues long. Germline V gene data show CDR1 as SGHNT and CDR2 as YYREEE (reference sequence). V was clipped by 0 bases and J by 8 bases, with 6 bases between them. The CDR3 region is CASSLARDEQFF. The CDR3 nucleotides are TGTGCCAGCAGCTTGGCCCGCGATGAGCAGTTCTTC.

The gene calls are TRBV5-1 and TRBJ2-1; 8 bases are a match to TRBD1. Trimming took 4 bases from V and 7 from J; bases not matched to a gene: 10. Germline CDR1 reads SGHRS; CDR2 reads YFSETQ. The CDR3 covers 15 residues. CDR3 amino acids: CASSDTQGAGNEQFF. DNA for the CDR3: TGCGCCAGCAGCGATACCCAGGGGGCTGGGAATGAGCAGTTCTTC. The full variable domain, rest sourced from reference TRBV5-1 and TRBJ2-1, is KAGVTQTPRYLIKTRGQQVTLSCSPISGHRSVSWYQQTPGQGLQFLFEYFSETQRNKGNFPGRFSGRQFSNSRSEMNVSTLELGDSALYLCASSDTQGAGNEQFFGPGTRLTVL.

This rearrangement joins TRBV6-5 to TRBJ1-1, with 7 bases lining up with TRBD1. The CDR3 has 14 residues. Germline CDR1 reads MNHEY; CDR2 reads SVGAGI. The V and J ends lost 6 bases and 1 base, in that order; junction bases with no gene match: 5. CDR3 in amino acids: CASSNRGQNTEAFF. CDR3 nucleotides: TGTGCCAGCAGCAACAGGGGACAGAACACTGAAGCTTTCTTT.